These T cell receptor beta chains were read from a single sample in a study of T cells in localized non-small cell lung cancer. Measured with immunoSEQ multiplex PCR; TCRdb has only the in-frame clones, and not every one. The sample holds more than 45,000 clones, around 83% seen once. Here the sequenced sample was PBMCs, taken before any cancer treatment. The receptors shown here come from a man between 40 and 70 years old with stage II lung adenocarcinoma. CDR3s include the opening cysteine and the closing phenylalanine or tryptophan. Each record gives: clone size, D gene, J gene, V gene, CDR3 DNA, CDR3 protein. The D gene is left open where the match is weak. Clone size appears in some rows only: once, few, many, or a class for an expanded clone.

abundance: -; d_gene: -; j_gene: TRBJ2-2; v_gene: TRBV18; CDR3nt: TGTGCCAGCTCACCACCCCCAACACAGGGAAACGTTGGCACCGGGGAGCTGTTTTTT; CDR3aa: CASSPPPTQGNVGTGELFF
abundance: -; d_gene: -; j_gene: TRBJ1-4; v_gene: TRBV30; CDR3nt: TGTGCCTGGAGGGTGGGCTCACCTATAAATGAAAAACTGTTTTTT; CDR3aa: CAWRVGSPINEKLFF
abundance: -; d_gene: TRBD1; j_gene: TRBJ1-1; v_gene: TRBV6-1; CDR3nt: TGTGCCAGCAGTGATAACAGGGTGACAGGGCGAGCTTTCTTT; CDR3aa: CASSDNRVTGRAFF
abundance: -; d_gene: -; j_gene: TRBJ1-3; v_gene: TRBV7-9; CDR3nt: TGTGCCAGCAGCCAGAGTGGAACAGGGTTTTCTGGAAACACCATATATTTT; CDR3aa: CASSQSGTGFSGNTIYF
abundance: few; d_gene: -; j_gene: TRBJ1-2; v_gene: TRBV6-5; CDR3nt: TGTGCCAGCAGTTCAGGAGGGGATGGCTACACCTTC; CDR3aa: CASSSGGDGYTF
abundance: -; d_gene: TRBD1; j_gene: TRBJ1-1; v_gene: TRBV11-2; CDR3nt: TGTGCCAGCAGCCAAAGGACAGGGGGCCTTTTGAACACTGAAGCTTTCTTT; CDR3aa: CASSQRTGGLLNTEAFF
abundance: -; d_gene: -; j_gene: TRBJ1-2; v_gene: TRBV7-2; CDR3nt: TGTGCCAGCAGCTTAGCTCGGACAGCTAACTATGGCTACACCTTC; CDR3aa: CASSLARTANYGYTF
abundance: -; d_gene: -; j_gene: TRBJ1-4; v_gene: TRBV30; CDR3nt: TGTGCCTGGAGCCTACAGTCTTCTGCAACTAATGAAAAACTGTTTTTT; CDR3aa: CAWSLQSSATNEKLFF
abundance: -; d_gene: -; j_gene: TRBJ2-7; v_gene: TRBV12-5; CDR3nt: TGTGCTAGTGGTTTTAACTCCTACGAGCAGTACTTC; CDR3aa: CASGFNSYEQYF
abundance: -; d_gene: -; j_gene: TRBJ1-1; v_gene: TRBV7-9; CDR3nt: TGTGCCAGCAGCTTAACGGGGGCGGGAGCTGAAGCTTTCTTT; CDR3aa: CASSLTGAGAEAFF
abundance: -; d_gene: -; j_gene: TRBJ2-1; v_gene: TRBV11-2; CDR3nt: TGTGCCAGCAGCTTGAGTGCCAATGAGCAGTTCTTC; CDR3aa: CASSLSANEQFF
abundance: -; d_gene: -; j_gene: TRBJ2-5; v_gene: TRBV2; CDR3nt: TGTGCCAGCAGAGACCGTAACCAAGAGACCCAGTACTTC; CDR3aa: CASRDRNQETQYF
abundance: -; d_gene: TRBD1; j_gene: TRBJ1-4; v_gene: TRBV18; CDR3nt: TGTGCCAGCTCACCACAGGGGGCCGAAGAAAAACTGTTTTTT; CDR3aa: CASSPQGAEEKLFF
abundance: few; d_gene: -; j_gene: TRBJ1-1; v_gene: TRBV6-5; CDR3nt: TGTGCCAGCAGTTACTCAGGGGGTGATACTGAAGCTTTCTTT; CDR3aa: CASSYSGGDTEAFF
abundance: -; d_gene: -; j_gene: TRBJ1-1; v_gene: TRBV7-2; CDR3nt: TGTGCCAGCAGCTGGATACCACTGAACACTGAAGCTTTCTTT; CDR3aa: CASSWIPLNTEAFF
abundance: -; d_gene: -; j_gene: TRBJ1-6; v_gene: TRBV13; CDR3nt: TGTGCCAGCAGCTTCCAAAGAGGACCCCTCCACTTT; CDR3aa: CASSFQRGPLHF
abundance: -; d_gene: -; j_gene: TRBJ1-2; v_gene: TRBV27; CDR3nt: TGTGCCAGCAGCCGTTGGAGGGCAGGCTATGGCTACACCTTC; CDR3aa: CASSRWRAGYGYTF
abundance: -; d_gene: -; j_gene: TRBJ2-5; v_gene: TRBV7-2; CDR3nt: TGTGCCAGCAGCGCTGACAACTCTCTGGGGACCCAGTACTTC; CDR3aa: CASSADNSLGTQYF
abundance: -; d_gene: -; j_gene: TRBJ1-1; v_gene: TRBV10-3; CDR3nt: TGTGCCGCAAGCAGGGAGCGGGACACTGAAGCTTTCTTT; CDR3aa: CAASRERDTEAFF
abundance: -; d_gene: -; j_gene: TRBJ1-6; v_gene: TRBV5-1; CDR3nt: TGCGCCAGCAGCTTTGGAGAGGTCGCTAATTCACCCCTCCACTTT; CDR3aa: CASSFGEVANSPLHF
abundance: -; d_gene: -; j_gene: TRBJ1-2; v_gene: TRBV27; CDR3nt: TGTGCCAGCAGTCGGCCGGGACGCTATGGCTACACCTTC; CDR3aa: CASSRPGRYGYTF
abundance: -; d_gene: -; j_gene: TRBJ1-5; v_gene: TRBV19; CDR3nt: TGTGCCAGTAGGGTGGGCAATCAGCCCCAGCATTTT; CDR3aa: CASRVGNQPQHF
abundance: -; d_gene: -; j_gene: TRBJ2-5; v_gene: TRBV4-2; CDR3nt: TGTGCCAGCAGCCCAGAAGCGGGTGCTCAAGAGACCCAGTACTTC; CDR3aa: CASSPEAGAQETQYF
abundance: -; d_gene: TRBD1; j_gene: TRBJ2-3; v_gene: TRBV5-6; CDR3nt: TGTGCCAGCAGCCGGTTAACGGACAGGGCCACAGATACGCAGTATTTT; CDR3aa: CASSRLTDRATDTQYF
abundance: -; d_gene: -; j_gene: TRBJ2-2; v_gene: TRBV7-9; CDR3nt: TGTGCCAGCAATCCCGGTGTTGGGACCGGGGAGCTGTTTTTT; CDR3aa: CASNPGVGTGELFF
abundance: -; d_gene: TRBD1; j_gene: TRBJ1-1; v_gene: TRBV18; CDR3nt: TGTGCCAGCTCACCGAACCGGGACAGCGAAGCTTTCTTT; CDR3aa: CASSPNRDSEAFF
abundance: once; d_gene: -; j_gene: TRBJ1-6; v_gene: TRBV5-1; CDR3nt: TGCGCCAGCAGCTGGGGACGGACCGATGGTTCACCCCTCCACTTT; CDR3aa: CASSWGRTDGSPLHF
abundance: once; d_gene: -; j_gene: TRBJ2-6; v_gene: TRBV11-2; CDR3nt: TGTGCCAGCAGCACAGGGCTTGGGGCCAACGTCCTGACTTTC; CDR3aa: CASSTGLGANVLTF
abundance: -; d_gene: TRBD1; j_gene: TRBJ2-1; v_gene: TRBV6-1; CDR3nt: TGTGCCAGCAAAAGACAGGGCAATAGTGAGCAGTTCTTC; CDR3aa: CASKRQGNSEQFF
abundance: once; d_gene: -; j_gene: TRBJ2-1; v_gene: TRBV7-3; CDR3nt: TGTGCCAGCAGCTCCCTCGGGGAGTCCTACAATGAGCAGTTCTTC; CDR3aa: CASSSLGESYNEQFF
abundance: -; d_gene: TRBD2; j_gene: TRBJ2-3; v_gene: TRBV6-1; CDR3nt: TGTGCCAGCAGTGGGACTAGCGGCACAGATACGCAGTATTTT; CDR3aa: CASSGTSGTDTQYF
abundance: -; d_gene: TRBD1; j_gene: TRBJ1-5; v_gene: TRBV6-5; CDR3nt: TGTGCCAGCAGTTCGGACAGGGAGGGCAATCAGCCCCAGCATTTT; CDR3aa: CASSSDREGNQPQHF
abundance: -; d_gene: -; j_gene: TRBJ1-2; v_gene: TRBV9; CDR3nt: TGTGCCAGCACGCGACGGGGAGACTATGGCTACACCTTC; CDR3aa: CASTRRGDYGYTF
abundance: -; d_gene: TRBD2; j_gene: TRBJ2-1; v_gene: TRBV9; CDR3nt: TGTGCCAGCAGCGTTAACCCCCTAGCGGGGGGACTCAATGAGCAGTTCTTC; CDR3aa: CASSVNPLAGGLNEQFF
abundance: -; d_gene: -; j_gene: TRBJ1-1; v_gene: TRBV19; CDR3nt: TGTGCCAGTAGTATGGAACAGCCCACTGAAGCTTTCTTT; CDR3aa: CASSMEQPTEAFF
abundance: -; d_gene: -; j_gene: TRBJ1-5; v_gene: TRBV28; CDR3nt: TGTGCCAGCAGTTTAATGGTAGAAATCAATCAGCCCCAGCATTTT; CDR3aa: CASSLMVEINQPQHF
abundance: few; d_gene: -; j_gene: TRBJ1-2; v_gene: TRBV6-1; CDR3nt: TGTGCCAGCAGTGAAAGGGACTATGGCTACACCTTC; CDR3aa: CASSERDYGYTF
abundance: -; d_gene: -; j_gene: TRBJ1-5; v_gene: TRBV19; CDR3nt: TGTGCCAGTAGTATAGAATGGGTACGAGTAAATCAGCCCCAGCATTTT; CDR3aa: CASSIEWVRVNQPQHF
abundance: -; d_gene: -; j_gene: TRBJ1-1; v_gene: TRBV13; CDR3nt: TGTGCCAGCAGCTTAGGCAGTGGGAACCAGAACACTGAAGCTTTCTTT; CDR3aa: CASSLGSGNQNTEAFF
abundance: -; d_gene: -; j_gene: TRBJ1-3; v_gene: TRBV27; CDR3nt: TGTGCCAGCAGTTCAGGGGGAAACACCATATATTTT; CDR3aa: CASSSGGNTIYF
abundance: -; d_gene: -; j_gene: TRBJ1-4; v_gene: TRBV2; CDR3nt: TGTGCCAGCAGTATCGGCCCCATGGGCAGTGAAAAACTGTTTTTT; CDR3aa: CASSIGPMGSEKLFF
abundance: once; d_gene: -; j_gene: TRBJ2-1; v_gene: TRBV13; CDR3nt: TGTGCCAGCAGCTTAGACGGAGGCAGGGCCCTGACCTATAATGAGCAGTTCTTC; CDR3aa: CASSLDGGRALTYNEQFF